The 19 T cell receptor beta chains in this list originate from one sample, sequenced in a study of early T cells in non-severe SARS-CoV-2 infection. From the 5' RACE reads, TCRdb called clonotypes with MiXCR, one entry per CDR3 protein. The data hold around 77,000 distinct CDR3 sequences, with 10% to 15% observed a single time. Sequences were derived from whole blood, sampled at baseline. The receptors were gathered from an adult who was a healthcare worker with PCR-confirmed SARS-CoV-2 infection or an uninfected control (not recorded which). The donor label of this sample is uncertain.

V is TRBV7-2 and J is TRBJ2-1; possibly TRBD2 for D (5 bases). The CDR3 covers 16 residues. Germline values: CDR1 SGHTA, CDR2 FQGNSA. V was trimmed by 5 bases and J by 8 bases, leaving 22 bases between them. This chain's CDR3 is CASSASRDFPFYEQFF. The CDR3 bases are TGTGCCAGCAGCGCTAGCCGAGACTTCCCGTTTTATGAGCAGTTCTTC.

V gene TRBV7-3 combines with J gene TRBJ2-2; D unresolved. CDR3 size: 13 residues. The germline V gene encodes CDR1 SGHTA and CDR2 FQGTGA. V was trimmed by 2 bases and J by 4 bases, leaving 5 bases between them. CDR3 residues: CASSLASTGELFF. In nucleotides, the CDR3 is TGTGCCAGCAGCTTAGCCAGCACCGGGGAGCTGTTTTTT.

A few counts support this clonotype. The chain recombines TRBV7-2 with TRBJ2-3; D remains ambiguous. Trimming cost V 3 bases and J 1 base, with 11 bases left between them. Germline V lookup: CDR1 SGHTA, CDR2 FQGNSA. The length of the CDR3 is 15 residues. Here the CDR3 reads CASSFLDGGTDTQYF. The DNA of the CDR3 is TGTGCCAGCAGCTTCCTGGACGGAGGCACAGATACGCAGTATTTT.

The V gene is TRBV12-3 or TRBV12-4, the J gene TRBJ2-5, with 7 bases matching TRBD1. Losses at the gene ends were 4 bases for V and 4 bases for J; bases not matched to a gene: 6. The CDR3 consists of 14 residues. The CDR3, as DNA: TGTGCCAGCAGTTCAACAGGGGCCCCAGAGACCCAGTACTTC. Amino acid sequence: CASSSTGAPETQYF.

The chain couples TRBV7-8 to TRBJ1-6; unclear D gene. V lost 5 bases to trimming and J lost 6 bases, with 14 bases between them. Germline values: CDR1 SGHVS, CDR2 FQNEAQ. The CDR3 is 15 residues long. The DNA of the CDR3 is TGTGCCAGCAGCCCTTCCCGGGTTGGTAATTCACCCCTCCACTTT. This sequence encodes CASSPSRVGNSPLHF.

The chain carries TRBV11-2 and TRBJ1-4, with D tentatively TRBD1 (5 bases). Per the germline V gene, CDR1 is SGHAT and CDR2 is FQNNGV. The CDR3 is 13 residues long. V was pared by 2 bases and J by 11 bases, with 12 bases between. CDR3 DNA: TGTGCCAGCAGCTTAAGGGGAGAGAGGAAACTGTTTTTT. It specifies CASSLRGERKLFF.

Ten or more counts support this clonotype. The gene calls are TRBV19 and TRBJ1-5; D is undetermined. The germline gives CDR1 LNHDA, CDR2 SQIVND (reference sequence). The CDR3 has 13 amino acids. V was cut by 5 bases and J by 4 bases, with 9 bases left in between. DNA of the CDR3: TGTGCCAGTAGTTCATTCAGAAATCAGCCCCAGCATTTT. Translated, it gives CASSSFRNQPQHF.

The table lists this clonotype with many counts. The chain employs TRBV20-1 and TRBJ1-2, with D possibly matching TRBD1 (6 bases). This CDR3 region has 14 residues. Germline CDR1 and CDR2: DFQATT and SNEGSKA (reference sequence). V lost 1 base to trimming and J lost 4 bases, with 13 bases between them. The chain's CDR3 is CSARARRTAYGYTF. The CDR3 region has the DNA TGCAGTGCTAGAGCCCGCCGGACAGCCTATGGCTACACCTTC.

V gene TRBV5-1 combines with J gene TRBJ1-1; 9 bases are a match to TRBD1. Germline V gene data show CDR1 as SGHRS and CDR2 as YFSETQ. The length of the CDR3 is 15 residues. Trimming removed 2 bases from V and 1 base from J; junction bases left unmatched: 3. Written as DNA, the CDR3 is TGCGCCAGCAGCTTACGGGGACAGGGGAACACTGAAGCTTTCTTT. It yields the protein CASSLRGQGNTEAFF.

Only a few counts were recorded for this clonotype. This sequence joins TRBV27 and TRBJ2-3; no definite D call. The CDR3 has 15 amino acids. Per the germline V gene, CDR1 is MNHEY and CDR2 is SMNVEV (reference sequence). The germline V and J ends were trimmed by 4 bases and 1 base, with 12 bases remaining between them. This CDR3 reads CASSSPSLGTDTQYF. In DNA form, the CDR3 reads TGTGCCAGCAGTTCCCCCAGCCTAGGCACAGATACGCAGTATTTT.

This clonotype has a handful of counts. The chain carries TRBV12-3 or TRBV12-4 and TRBJ1-1; TRBD1 is a possible D gene (5 bases). The V gene lost 5 bases and the J gene lost 3 bases, with 16 bases spanning the gap. The CDR3 has 15 residues. As DNA, the CDR3 is TGTGCCAGCAGTCCCAGGGAGGGCTGGTACACTGAAGCTTTCTTT. As protein: CASSPREGWYTEAFF.

This clonotype was detected ten times or more. The chain uses TRBV5-4 and TRBJ1-1, with 8 bases aligning to TRBD1. From germline, CDR1 is SGHNT and CDR2 YYREEE (reference sequence). The junction had 5 bases not matched to a gene; V was cut back by 2 bases and J by 2 bases. The CDR3 is 15 amino acids. The CDR3 coding sequence is TGTGCCAGCAGCTTACCGGGACAGGTAAACACTGAAGCTTTCTTT. It codes for CASSLPGQVNTEAFF.

This clonotype was recorded a few times. CDR3 amino acids: CASSPEGGVYEQYF. DNA for the CDR3: TGTGCCAGCAGCCCCGAGGGGGGTGTTTACGAGCAGTACTTC. The gene calls are TRBV7-6 and TRBJ2-7; the D call may be TRBD1 or TRBD2 (6 bases each). V was trimmed by 5 bases and J by 4 bases, leaving 15 bases between them. From germline, CDR1 is SGHVS and CDR2 FNYEAQ. CDR3 length equals 14 residues.

V usage is TRBV4-1 and J usage is TRBJ1-1; 7 bases line up with TRBD1. The ends lost 9 bases at V and 6 bases at J; junction bases unmatched: 4. The CDR3 is 11 amino acids. The germline V gene has CDR1 MGHRA and CDR2 YSYEKL. CDR3 residues: CASNRGAEAFF. CDR3 bases: TGCGCCAGTAACAGGGGAGCTGAAGCTTTCTTT.

This chain links TRBV20-1 with TRBJ1-1; tentative D call: TRBD1 (5 bases). V was pared by 1 base and J by 0 bases, with 12 bases between. Germline V CDR1 and CDR2: DFQATT, SNEGSKA (reference sequence). The CDR3 sequence is 15 residues long. The chain's CDR3 is CSARGRQTMNTEAFF. CDR3 DNA sequence: TGCAGTGCTAGAGGTAGACAGACCATGAACACTGAAGCTTTCTTT.

This clonotype was seen at least ten times. The junction departs from the called germline gene at one end, perhaps through a read error. J is TRBJ2-2 and V is TRBV7-6; D may be TRBD1 (6 bases). Germline CDR1 SGHVS, CDR2 FNYEAQ. The CDR3 is made up of 15 amino acids. The CDR3 DNA is TGTGCCAGCAGTTTAGCAGGGGCTAACACCGGGGAGCTGTTTTTT. Translation gives CASSLAGANTGELFF.

J is TRBJ1-1 and V is TRBV6-6, with D maybe TRBD1 (5 bases). Deletions cut 2 bases from V and 6 bases from J, with 13 bases between. This CDR3 has 14 amino acids. Germline CDR1 and CDR2: MNHNY and SVGAGI (reference sequence). In nucleotides, the CDR3 is TGTGCCAGCAGTTACCCGGCCGGGGGGGCTGAAGCTTTCTTT. It codes for CASSYPAGGAEAFF.

The CDR3, as DNA: TGTGCCAGCAGTCCCACTAGCGGGAGAGTGGAAGAGACCCAGTACTTC. It is translated as CASSPTSGRVEETQYF. The chain links TRBV27 to TRBJ2-5; 11 nucleotides align to TRBD2. CDR3 length equals 16 residues. V shed 5 bases and J 3 bases; nucleotides not matched to a gene: 8. CDR1 and CDR2 from the germline V gene are MNHEY and SMNVEV (reference sequence).

This clonotype was seen a few times. Sequence at one end of the junction differs from germline and may be a read error. The chain joins TRBV5-4 to TRBJ1-6, with D hard to call. The CDR3 is 14 residues long. Germline V gene data show CDR1 as SGHNT and CDR2 as YYREEE (reference sequence). As DNA, the CDR3 is TGTGCCAGCAGCCCGTCATGGGATAAGTCACCCCTCCACTTT. The encoded protein is CASSPSWDKSPLHF.